The clone carrying this TCR beta chain was picked up many times. Its cognate antigen is unknown. The CDR3 length is 12 residues. Germline CDR1 SQVTM, CDR2 ANQGSEA. These data belong to a study of T cells in Graves' hyperthyroidism and ophthalmopathy. Study-wide results and caveats: Appearing also in blood were most of the thyroid clonotypes expanded above 0.001.

Ophthalmopathy patients had Clinical Activity Score at least 3, NOSPECS grade at least 4, duration under 3 months. Using 10 ml of fresh peripheral blood, PBMCs were prepared. The investigators amplified TCR beta CDR3 regions from RNA transcripts. RT-PCR in the first round (using the HTBI primer set) targeted the TCR CDR3. TCRdb reprocessed the multiplex PCR reads via MiXCR and lists one record per CDR3 protein. The profile shows some 500,000 distinct CDR3 sequences, 16% of them singletons. The gene calls are TRBV29-1 and TRBJ2-7; TRBD1 aligns across 7 bases. The receptor comes from a woman aged 30 to 39 with Graves' ophthalmopathy. The sequenced sample consisted of blood. This CDR3 reads CSARQGSYEQYF. For the CDR3, the DNA is TGCAGTGCTAGACAGGGAAGCTACGAGCAGTACTTC.